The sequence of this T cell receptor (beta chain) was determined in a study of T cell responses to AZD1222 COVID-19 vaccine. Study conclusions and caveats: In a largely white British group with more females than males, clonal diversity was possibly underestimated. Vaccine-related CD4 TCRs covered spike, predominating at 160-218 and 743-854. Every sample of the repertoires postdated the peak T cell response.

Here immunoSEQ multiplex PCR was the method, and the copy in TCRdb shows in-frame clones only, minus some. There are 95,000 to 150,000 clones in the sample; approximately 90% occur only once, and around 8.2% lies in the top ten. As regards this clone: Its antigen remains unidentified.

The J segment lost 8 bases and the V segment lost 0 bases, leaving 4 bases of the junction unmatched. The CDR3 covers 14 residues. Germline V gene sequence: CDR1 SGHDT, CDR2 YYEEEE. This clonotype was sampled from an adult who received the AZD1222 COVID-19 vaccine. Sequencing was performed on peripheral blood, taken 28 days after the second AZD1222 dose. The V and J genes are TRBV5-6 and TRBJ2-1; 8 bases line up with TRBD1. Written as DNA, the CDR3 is TGTGCCAGCAGCTTGGGGCAGGGGGCATATGAGCAGTTCTTC. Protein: CASSLGQGAYEQFF.